Presented here are 9 T cell receptor beta chains from one specimen sequenced in a study of blood T cell repertoires in COVID-19. The method was immunoSEQ multiplex PCR; TCRdb's version includes in-frame clones alone and lacks a portion of them. Of approximately 68,000 clones in the sample, roughly 83% were seen once. Input material: peripheral blood. The origin of the receptors is an older woman with acute or convalescent COVID-19.

The chain is built from TRBV9 and TRBJ1-4; TRBD1 matches 10 bases. CDR1 SGDLS and CDR2 YYNGEE come from the germline V gene. The V segment lost 4 bases and the J segment 5 bases; nucleotides outside the gene matches: 5. The CDR3 consists of 15 residues. The CDR3 spells CASSFGTGDNEKLFF. The CDR3 region has the DNA TGTGCCAGCAGCTTCGGGACAGGGGACAATGAAAAACTGTTTTTT.

This clone was counted between two and nine times. V and J are TRBV7-5 and TRBJ1-3; the table's D gene call, TRBD1, was not cross checked with the DNA. TRBV7-5 constitutes a pseudogene. CDR3 length: 17 residues. The CDR3 sequence: CARSLYRGPHSGNTIYF. The CDR3 DNA follows: TGTGCCAGAAGCTTATACAGGGGTCCCCACTCTGGAAACACCATATATTTT.

The genes are TRBV6-6 and TRBJ1-4; TRBD1 aligns across 8 bases. CDR1 is MNHNY and CDR2 is SVGAGI in the germline V gene (reference sequence). The V segment lost 6 bases and the J segment 0 bases; nucleotides outside the gene matches: 6. The length of the CDR3 is 16 residues. The CDR3 sequence: CASRGTGGPTNEKLFF. CDR3 nucleotides: TGTGCCAGCAGAGGGACAGGTGGTCCAACTAATGAAAAACTGTTTTTT.

This chain joins TRBV4-1 and TRBJ2-7, with D possibly TRBD2 on 7 matching bases. The CDR3 has 15 amino acids. CDR1 is MGHRA and CDR2 is YSYEKL in the germline V gene. Trimming removed 0 bases from V and 2 bases from J, with 11 bases in between. The CDR3 DNA follows: TGCGCCAGCAGCCAAGATGGAGGGGGGGCCTACGAGCAGTACTTC. It translates to CASSQDGGGAYEQYF.

This clone was seen more than once but under ten times. This chain links TRBV16 with TRBJ2-7; 15 bases are shared with TRBD2. Germline CDR1 is KGHSY and CDR2 is FQNENV. There are 16 residues in the CDR3. J lost 7 bases, V lost 0 bases, and 4 bases had no gene match. The CDR3 reads CASSQSGLAGGMEQYF. DNA for the CDR3: TGTGCCAGCAGCCAATCGGGACTAGCGGGGGGTATGGAGCAGTACTTC.

The CDR3 DNA reads TGTGCCACCAGTGATCCAGCGAGCGGGGGGGCGGGTGAGCAGTTCTTC. Translated: CATSDPASGGAGEQFF. The chain couples TRBV24-1 to TRBJ2-1; TRBD2 aligns across 10 bases. V shed 3 bases, J shed 9 bases, and the junction held 10 bases outside the gene matches. Germline V lookup: CDR1 KGHDR, CDR2 SFDVKD. This CDR3 has 16 amino acids.

This chain connects TRBV6-1 to TRBJ2-7; weak D call: TRBD1 (5 bases). V gave up 3 bases and J gave up 3 bases, with 9 bases separating them. The CDR3 contains 13 residues. In germline, CDR1 is MNHNS, CDR2 SASEGT. The CDR3 nucleotides are TGTGCCAGCAGTGACCACAGGAGCTACGAGCAGTACTTC. Its translation: CASSDHRSYEQYF.

This clone was counted a few times. CDR3 in amino acids: CASSFNRPGELFF. The CDR3 DNA reads TGTGCCAGCAGCTTTAATCGTCCCGGGGAGCTGTTTTTT. The V gene is TRBV11-2, the J gene TRBJ2-2; no reliable D call. Germline V gives CDR1 SGHAT, CDR2 FQNNGV. V lost 3 bases and J lost 6, with 8 bases in between. This CDR3 has 13 amino acids.

This clone was picked up a small number of times. The V call is TRBV3-1 (or the pseudogene TRBV3-2), the J call TRBJ2-3; TRBD1 agrees at 8 bases. The CDR3 totals 14 residues. J was trimmed by 2 bases and V by 4 bases; bases with no gene match: 2. CDR1 is LGHDT and CDR2 is YNNKEL in the germline V gene (reference sequence). CDR3 in amino acids: CASSRGQATDTQYF. CDR3 nucleotides: TGTGCCAGCAGCCGGGGACAGGCCACAGATACGCAGTATTTT.